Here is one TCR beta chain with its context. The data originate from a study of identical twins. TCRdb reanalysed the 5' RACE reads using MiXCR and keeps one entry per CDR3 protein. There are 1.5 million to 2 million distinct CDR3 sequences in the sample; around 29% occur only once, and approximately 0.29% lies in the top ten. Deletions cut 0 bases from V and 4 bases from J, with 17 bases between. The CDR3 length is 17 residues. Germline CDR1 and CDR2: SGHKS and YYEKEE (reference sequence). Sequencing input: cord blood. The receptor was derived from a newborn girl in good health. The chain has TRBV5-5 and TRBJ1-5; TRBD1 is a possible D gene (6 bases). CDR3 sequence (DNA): TGTGCCAGCAGCTTGGGTTATATAGGGGGAGCGAATCAGCCCCAGCATTTT. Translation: CASSLGYIGGANQPQHF.